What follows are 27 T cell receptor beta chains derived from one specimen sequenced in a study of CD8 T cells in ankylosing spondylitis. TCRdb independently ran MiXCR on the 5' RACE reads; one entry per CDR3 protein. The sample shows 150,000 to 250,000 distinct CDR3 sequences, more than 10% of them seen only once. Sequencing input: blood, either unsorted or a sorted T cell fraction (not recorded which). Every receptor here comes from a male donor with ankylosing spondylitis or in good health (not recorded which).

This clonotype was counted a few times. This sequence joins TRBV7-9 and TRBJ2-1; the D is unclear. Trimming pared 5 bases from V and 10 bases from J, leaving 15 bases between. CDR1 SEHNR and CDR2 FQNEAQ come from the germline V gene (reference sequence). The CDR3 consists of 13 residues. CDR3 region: CASSPPSAEEQFF. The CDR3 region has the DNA TGTGCCAGCAGCCCGCCTAGTGCCGAGGAGCAGTTCTTC.

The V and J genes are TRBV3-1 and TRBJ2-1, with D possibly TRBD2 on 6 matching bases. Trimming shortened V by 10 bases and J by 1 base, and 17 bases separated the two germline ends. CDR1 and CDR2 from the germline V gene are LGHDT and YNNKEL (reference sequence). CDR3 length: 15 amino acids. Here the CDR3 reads CATCQGGVSYNEQFF. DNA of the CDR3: TGTGCCACCTGCCAAGGAGGGGTTTCCTACAATGAGCAGTTCTTC.

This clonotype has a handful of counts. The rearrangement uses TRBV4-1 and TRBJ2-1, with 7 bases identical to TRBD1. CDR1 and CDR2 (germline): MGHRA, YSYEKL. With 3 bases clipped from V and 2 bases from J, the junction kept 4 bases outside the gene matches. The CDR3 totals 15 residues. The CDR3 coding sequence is TGCGCCAGCAGCCAGAGCCAGGGGGCCTACAATGAGCAGTTCTTC. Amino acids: CASSQSQGAYNEQFF.

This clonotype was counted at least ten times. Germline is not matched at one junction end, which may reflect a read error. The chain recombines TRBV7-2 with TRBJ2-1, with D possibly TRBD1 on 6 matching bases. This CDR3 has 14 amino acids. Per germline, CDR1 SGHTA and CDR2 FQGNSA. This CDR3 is CASSLTGTTSSQLF. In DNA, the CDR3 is TGTGCCAGCAGCTTAACCGGGACAACCTCCTCCCAGCTCTTC.

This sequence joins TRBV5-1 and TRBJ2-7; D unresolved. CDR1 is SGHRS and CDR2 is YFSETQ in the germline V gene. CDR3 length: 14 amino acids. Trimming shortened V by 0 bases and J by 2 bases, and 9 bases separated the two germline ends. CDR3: CASSLEGLTYEQYF. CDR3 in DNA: TGCGCCAGCAGCTTGGAGGGATTAACCTACGAGCAGTACTTC.

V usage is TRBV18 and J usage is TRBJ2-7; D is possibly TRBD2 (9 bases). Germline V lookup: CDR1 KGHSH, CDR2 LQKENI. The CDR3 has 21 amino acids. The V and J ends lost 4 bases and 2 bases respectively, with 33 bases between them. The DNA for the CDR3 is TGTGCCAGCTCACTAATTTTACTGGACAGGGCCGGACTAGCGCTTCCCTACGAGCAGTACTTC. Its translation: CASSLILLDRAGLALPYEQYF.

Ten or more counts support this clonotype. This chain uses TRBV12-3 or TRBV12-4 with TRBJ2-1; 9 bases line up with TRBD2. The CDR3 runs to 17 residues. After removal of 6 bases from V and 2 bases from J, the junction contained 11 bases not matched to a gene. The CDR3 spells CASRGSGERGAYNEQFF. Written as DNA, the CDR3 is TGTGCCAGCAGAGGCTCGGGGGAGCGGGGGGCCTACAATGAGCAGTTCTTC.

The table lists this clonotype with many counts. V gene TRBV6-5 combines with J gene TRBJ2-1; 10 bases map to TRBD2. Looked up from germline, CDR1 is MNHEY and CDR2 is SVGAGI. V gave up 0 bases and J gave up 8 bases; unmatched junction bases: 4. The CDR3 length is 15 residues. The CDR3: CASSYSTGTSDEQFF. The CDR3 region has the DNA TGTGCCAGCAGTTACTCGACAGGGACTAGCGATGAGCAGTTCTTC.

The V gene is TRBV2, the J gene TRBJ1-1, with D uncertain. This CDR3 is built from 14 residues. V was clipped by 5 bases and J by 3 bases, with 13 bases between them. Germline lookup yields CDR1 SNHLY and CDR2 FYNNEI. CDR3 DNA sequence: TGTGCCAGCAGTCTTTGGTGGATGGACACTGAAGCTTTCTTT. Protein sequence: CASSLWWMDTEAFF. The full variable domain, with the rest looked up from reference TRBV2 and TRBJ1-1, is EPEVTQTPSHQVTQMGQEVILRCVPISNHLYFYWYRQILGQKVEFLVSFYNNEISEKSEIFDDQFSVERPDGSNFTLKIRSTKLEDSAMYFCASSLWWMDTEAFFGQGTRLTVV.

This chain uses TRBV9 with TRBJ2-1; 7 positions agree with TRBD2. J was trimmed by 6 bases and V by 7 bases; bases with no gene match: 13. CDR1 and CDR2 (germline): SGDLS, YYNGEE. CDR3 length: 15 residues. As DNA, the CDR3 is TGTGCCAGCTACTCTGCAGCGGGGCTTGGCAATGAGCAGTTCTTC. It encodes CASYSAAGLGNEQFF.

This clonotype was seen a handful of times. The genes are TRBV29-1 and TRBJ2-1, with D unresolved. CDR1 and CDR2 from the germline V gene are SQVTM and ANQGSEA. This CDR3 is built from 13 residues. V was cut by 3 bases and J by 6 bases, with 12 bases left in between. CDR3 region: CSVDLLAGNEQFF. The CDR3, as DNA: TGCAGCGTTGACCTCCTTGCAGGCAATGAGCAGTTCTTC.

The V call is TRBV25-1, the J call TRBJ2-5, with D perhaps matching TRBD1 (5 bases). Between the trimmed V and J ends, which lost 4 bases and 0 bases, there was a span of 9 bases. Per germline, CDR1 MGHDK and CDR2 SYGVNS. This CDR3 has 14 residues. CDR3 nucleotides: TGTGCCAGCAGTGCACAGGCTGACCAAGAGACCCAGTACTTC. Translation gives CASSAQADQETQYF.

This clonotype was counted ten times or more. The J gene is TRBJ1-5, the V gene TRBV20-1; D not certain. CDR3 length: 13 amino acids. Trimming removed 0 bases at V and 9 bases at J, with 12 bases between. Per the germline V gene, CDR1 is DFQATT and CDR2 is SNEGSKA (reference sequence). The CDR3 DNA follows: TGCAGTGCTAGAGAAGTAAGGAAAAGGCCCCAGCATTTT. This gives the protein CSAREVRKRPQHF.

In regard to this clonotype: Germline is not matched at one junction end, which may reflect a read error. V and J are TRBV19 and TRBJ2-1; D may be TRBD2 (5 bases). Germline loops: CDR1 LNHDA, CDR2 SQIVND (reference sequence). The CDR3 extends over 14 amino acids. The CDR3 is CASTTGVVPSEQSF. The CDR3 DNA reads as TGTGCCAGTACCACCGGGGTAGTACCTTCTGAGCAGTCCTTC.

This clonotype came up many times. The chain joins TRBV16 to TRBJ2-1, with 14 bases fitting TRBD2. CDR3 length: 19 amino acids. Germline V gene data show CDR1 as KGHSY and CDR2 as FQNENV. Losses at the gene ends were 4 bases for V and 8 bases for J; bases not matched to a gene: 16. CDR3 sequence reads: CASSPRWGLAGDGSYEQFF. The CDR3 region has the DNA TGTGCCAGCAGCCCCCGTTGGGGACTAGCGGGAGATGGTAGCTATGAGCAGTTCTTC.

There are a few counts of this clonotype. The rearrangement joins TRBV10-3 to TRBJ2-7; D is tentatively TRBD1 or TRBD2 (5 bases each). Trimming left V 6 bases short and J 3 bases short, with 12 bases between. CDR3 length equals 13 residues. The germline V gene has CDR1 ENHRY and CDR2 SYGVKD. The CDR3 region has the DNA TGTGCCATCAGCCCGGGGCTCCACTACGAGCAGTACTTC. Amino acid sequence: CAISPGLHYEQYF.

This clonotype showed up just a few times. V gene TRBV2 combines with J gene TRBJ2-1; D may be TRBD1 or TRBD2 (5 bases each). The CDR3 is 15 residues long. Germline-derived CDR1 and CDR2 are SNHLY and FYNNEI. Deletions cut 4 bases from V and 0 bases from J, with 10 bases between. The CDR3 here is CASSGGSSSYNEQFF. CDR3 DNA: TGTGCCAGCAGTGGGGGGTCAAGCTCCTACAATGAGCAGTTCTTC.

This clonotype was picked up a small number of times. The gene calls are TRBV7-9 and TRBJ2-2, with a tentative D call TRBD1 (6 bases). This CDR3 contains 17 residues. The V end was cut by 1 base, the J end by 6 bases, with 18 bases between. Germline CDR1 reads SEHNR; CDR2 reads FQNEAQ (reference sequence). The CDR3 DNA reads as TGTGCCAGCAGCTTAGGGGCAGGGGAGACCAACGCCGGGGAGCTGTTTTTT. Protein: CASSLGAGETNAGELFF.

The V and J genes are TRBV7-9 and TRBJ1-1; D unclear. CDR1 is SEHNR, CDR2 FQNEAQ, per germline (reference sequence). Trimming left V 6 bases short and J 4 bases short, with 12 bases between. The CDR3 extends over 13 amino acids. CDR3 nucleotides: TGTGCCAGCAGTTACCAGGACGGCACTGAAGCTTTCTTT. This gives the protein CASSYQDGTEAFF. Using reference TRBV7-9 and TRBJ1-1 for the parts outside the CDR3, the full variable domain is DTGVSQNPRHKITKRGQNVTFRCDPISEHNRLYWYRQTLGQGPEFLTYFQNEAQLEKSRLLSDRFSAERPKGSFSTLEIQRTEQGDSAMYLCASSYQDGTEAFFGQGTRLTVV.

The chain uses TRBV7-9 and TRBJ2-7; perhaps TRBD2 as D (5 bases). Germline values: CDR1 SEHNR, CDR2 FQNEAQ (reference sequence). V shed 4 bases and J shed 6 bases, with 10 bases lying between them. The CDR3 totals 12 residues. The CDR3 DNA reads TGTGCCAGCAGCTATGTTCGGGGCGAGCAGTACTTC. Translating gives CASSYVRGEQYF.

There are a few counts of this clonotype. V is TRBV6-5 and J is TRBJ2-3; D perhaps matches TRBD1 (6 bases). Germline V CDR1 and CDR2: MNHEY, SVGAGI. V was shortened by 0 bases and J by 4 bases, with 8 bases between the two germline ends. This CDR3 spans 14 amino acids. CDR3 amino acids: CASSYSDRSDTQYF. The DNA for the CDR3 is TGTGCCAGCAGTTACTCGGACAGATCAGATACGCAGTATTTT.

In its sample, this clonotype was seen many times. CDR3 amino acids: CASSAAGAEDEQYF. The CDR3 DNA sequence: TGCGCCAGCAGCGCAGCCGGGGCAGAGGACGAGCAGTACTTC. The V call is TRBV5-1, the J call TRBJ2-7, with D possibly called TRBD1 or TRBD2 (5 bases each). This CDR3 is built from 14 residues. The germline CDR1 and CDR2 sequences are SGHRS and YFSETQ. V lost 4 bases to trimming and J lost 5 bases, with 16 bases between them.

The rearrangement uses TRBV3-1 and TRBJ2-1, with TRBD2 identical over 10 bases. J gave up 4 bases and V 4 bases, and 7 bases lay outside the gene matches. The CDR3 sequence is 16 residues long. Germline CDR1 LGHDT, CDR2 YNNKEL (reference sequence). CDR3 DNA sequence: TGTGCCAGCAGCCTTCCCCTAGCGGGAGTGTACAATGAGCAGTTCTTC. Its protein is CASSLPLAGVYNEQFF.

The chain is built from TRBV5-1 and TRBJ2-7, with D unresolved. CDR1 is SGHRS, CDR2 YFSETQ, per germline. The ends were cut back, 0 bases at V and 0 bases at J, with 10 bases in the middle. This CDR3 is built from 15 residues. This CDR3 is CASSLAGSSSYEQYF. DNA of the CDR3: TGCGCCAGCAGCTTGGCCGGCAGCAGCTCCTACGAGCAGTACTTC.

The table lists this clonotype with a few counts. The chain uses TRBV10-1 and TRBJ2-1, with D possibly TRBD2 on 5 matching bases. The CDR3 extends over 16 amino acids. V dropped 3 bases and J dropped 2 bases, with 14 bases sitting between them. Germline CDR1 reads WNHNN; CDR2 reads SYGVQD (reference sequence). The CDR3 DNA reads TGCGCCAGCAGTGAAAATCCGGGAACTACCTACAATGAGCAGTTCTTC. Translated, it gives CASSENPGTTYNEQFF.

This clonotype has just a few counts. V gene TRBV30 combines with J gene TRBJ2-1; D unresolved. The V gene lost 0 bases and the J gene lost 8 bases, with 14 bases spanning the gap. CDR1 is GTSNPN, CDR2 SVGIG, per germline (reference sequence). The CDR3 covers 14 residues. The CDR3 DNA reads TGTGCCTGGAGTGTAATTAGTGGGGAAGATGAGCAGTTCTTC. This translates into CAWSVISGEDEQFF.

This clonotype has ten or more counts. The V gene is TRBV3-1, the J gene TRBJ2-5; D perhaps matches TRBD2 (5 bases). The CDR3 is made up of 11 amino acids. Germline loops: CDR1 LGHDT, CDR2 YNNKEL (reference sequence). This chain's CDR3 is CAQSGGETQYF. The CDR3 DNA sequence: TGTGCTCAATCCGGCGGGGAGACCCAGTACTTC.